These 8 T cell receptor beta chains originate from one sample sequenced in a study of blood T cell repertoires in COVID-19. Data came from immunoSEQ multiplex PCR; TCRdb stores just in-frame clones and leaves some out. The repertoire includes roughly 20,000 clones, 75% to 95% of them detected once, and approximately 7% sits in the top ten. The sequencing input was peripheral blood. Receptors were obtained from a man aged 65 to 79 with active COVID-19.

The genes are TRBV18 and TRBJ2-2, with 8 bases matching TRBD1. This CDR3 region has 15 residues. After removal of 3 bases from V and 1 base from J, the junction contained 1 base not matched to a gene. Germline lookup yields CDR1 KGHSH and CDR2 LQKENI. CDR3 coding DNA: TGTGCCAGCTCACCGGGACAGGTGAACACCGGGGAGCTGTTTTTT. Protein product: CASSPGQVNTGELFF.

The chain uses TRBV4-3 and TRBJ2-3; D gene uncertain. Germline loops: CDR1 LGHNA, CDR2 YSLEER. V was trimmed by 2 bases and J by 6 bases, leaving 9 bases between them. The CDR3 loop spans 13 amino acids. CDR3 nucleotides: TGCGCCAGCAGCCAACAAGTCGCGGATACGCAGTATTTT. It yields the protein CASSQQVADTQYF.

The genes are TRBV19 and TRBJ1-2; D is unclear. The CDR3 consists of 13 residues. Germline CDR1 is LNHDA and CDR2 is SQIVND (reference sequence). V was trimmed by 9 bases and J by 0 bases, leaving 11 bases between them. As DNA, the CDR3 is TGTGCCAGCTCTCCAGAGGCTAACTATGGCTACACCTTC. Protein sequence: CASSPEANYGYTF.

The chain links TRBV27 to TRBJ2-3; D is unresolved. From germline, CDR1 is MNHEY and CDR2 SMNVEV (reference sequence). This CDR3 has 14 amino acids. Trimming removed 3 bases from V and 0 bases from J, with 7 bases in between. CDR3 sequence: CASSFISSTDTQYF. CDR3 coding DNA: TGTGCCAGCAGTTTTATATCTAGCACAGATACGCAGTATTTT.

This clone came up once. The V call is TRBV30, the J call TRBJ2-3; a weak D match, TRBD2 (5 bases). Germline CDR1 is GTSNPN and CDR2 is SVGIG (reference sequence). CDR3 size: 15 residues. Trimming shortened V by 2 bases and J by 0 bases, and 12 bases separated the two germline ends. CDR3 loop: CAWSRGGGSTDTQYF. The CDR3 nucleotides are TGTGCCTGGAGTAGAGGAGGTGGGAGCACAGATACGCAGTATTTT.

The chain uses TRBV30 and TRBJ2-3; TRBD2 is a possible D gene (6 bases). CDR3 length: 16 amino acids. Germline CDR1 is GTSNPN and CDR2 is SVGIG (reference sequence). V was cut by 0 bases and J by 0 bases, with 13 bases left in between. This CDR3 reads CAWSVGGPLSTDTQYF. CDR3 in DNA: TGTGCCTGGAGTGTAGGAGGGCCCTTAAGCACAGATACGCAGTATTTT.

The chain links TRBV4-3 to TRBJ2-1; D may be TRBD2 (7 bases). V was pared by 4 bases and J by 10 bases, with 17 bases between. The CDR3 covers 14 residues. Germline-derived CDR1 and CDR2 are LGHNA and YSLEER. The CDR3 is CASSRGGAAEEQFF. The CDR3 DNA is TGCGCCAGCAGCCGGGGGGGCGCAGCGGAGGAGCAGTTCTTC.

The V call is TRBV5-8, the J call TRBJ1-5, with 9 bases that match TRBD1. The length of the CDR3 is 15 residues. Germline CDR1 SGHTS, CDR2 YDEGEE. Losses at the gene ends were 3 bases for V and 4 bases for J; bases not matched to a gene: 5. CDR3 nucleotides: TGTGCCAGCAGCTGGCCGGGACAGGGTAATCAGCCCCAGCATTTT. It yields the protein CASSWPGQGNQPQHF.